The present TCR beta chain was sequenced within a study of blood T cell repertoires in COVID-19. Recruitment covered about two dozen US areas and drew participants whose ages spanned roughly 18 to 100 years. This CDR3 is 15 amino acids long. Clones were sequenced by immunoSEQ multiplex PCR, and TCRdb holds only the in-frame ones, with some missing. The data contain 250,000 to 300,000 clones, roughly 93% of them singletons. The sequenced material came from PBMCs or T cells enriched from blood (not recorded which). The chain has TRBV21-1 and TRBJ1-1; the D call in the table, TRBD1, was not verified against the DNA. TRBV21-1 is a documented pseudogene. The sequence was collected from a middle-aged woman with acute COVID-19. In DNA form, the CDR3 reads TGTGCCAGCAGCACCGCAGGACAGGGCAACACTGAAGCTTTCTTT. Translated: CASSTAGQGNTEAFF.